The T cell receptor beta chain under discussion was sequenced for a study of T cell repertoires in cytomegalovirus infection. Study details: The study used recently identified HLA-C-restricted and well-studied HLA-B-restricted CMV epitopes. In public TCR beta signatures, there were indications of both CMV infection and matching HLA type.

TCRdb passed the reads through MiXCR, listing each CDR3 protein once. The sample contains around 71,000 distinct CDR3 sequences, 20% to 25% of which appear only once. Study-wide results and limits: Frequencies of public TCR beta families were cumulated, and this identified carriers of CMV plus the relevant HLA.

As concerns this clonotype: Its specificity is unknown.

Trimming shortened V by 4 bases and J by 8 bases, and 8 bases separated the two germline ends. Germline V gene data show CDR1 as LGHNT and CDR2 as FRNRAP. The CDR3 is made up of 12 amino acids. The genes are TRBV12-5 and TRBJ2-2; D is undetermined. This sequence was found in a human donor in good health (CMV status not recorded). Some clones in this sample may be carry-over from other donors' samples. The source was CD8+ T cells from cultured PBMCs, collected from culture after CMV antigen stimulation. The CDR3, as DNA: TGTGCTAGTGGTTCGCCCGTGGGGGAGCTGTTTTTT. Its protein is CASGSPVGELFF.